This T cell receptor beta chain was sequenced for a study of shared clonotypes between healthy human individuals. Study conclusions and caveats: Few donors restricted represented genetic and exposure-history diversity. Clonotype sharing among donors, it was expected, would be affected by sequencing depth.

Losses at the gene ends were 8 bases for V and 7 bases for J; bases not matched to a gene: 7. The CDR3 is 13 amino acids. From germline, CDR1 is MNHNS and CDR2 SASEGT. Some clones are missing from TCRdb's copy, which holds only in-frame ones; the method was immunoSEQ multiplex PCR. The sample carries roughly 2.2 million clones, less than 95% recorded once. Points on this clone: Antigen specificity is unknown.

This receptor was identified in a man aged 18 to 29 in good health. Some clones in this sample may be carry-over from other donors' samples. The V call is TRBV6-1, the J call TRBJ2-1; TRBD2 matches 8 bases. Specimen: naive CD4+ T cells from PBMCs. This sample's subset: CD45RA+ positively selected. The DNA for the CDR3 is TGTGCCAGCGGGGTGTCGGGAGGGAATGAGCAGTTCTTC. This codes for CASGVSGGNEQFF.